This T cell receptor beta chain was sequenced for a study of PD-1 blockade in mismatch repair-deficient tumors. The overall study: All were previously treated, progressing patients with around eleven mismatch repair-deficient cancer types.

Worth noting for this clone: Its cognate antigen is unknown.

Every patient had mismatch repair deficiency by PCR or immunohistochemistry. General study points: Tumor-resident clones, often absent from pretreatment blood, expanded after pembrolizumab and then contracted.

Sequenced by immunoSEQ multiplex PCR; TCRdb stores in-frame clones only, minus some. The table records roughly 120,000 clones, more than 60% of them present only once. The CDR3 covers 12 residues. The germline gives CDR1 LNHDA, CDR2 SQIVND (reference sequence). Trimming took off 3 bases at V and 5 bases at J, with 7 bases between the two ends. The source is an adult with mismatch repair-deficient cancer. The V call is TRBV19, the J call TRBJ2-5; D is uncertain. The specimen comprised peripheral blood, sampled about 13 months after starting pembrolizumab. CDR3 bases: TGTGCCAGTAGTATGGACCGGGAGACCCAGTACTTC. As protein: CASSMDRETQYF.